This TCR beta chain appears in the sequencing data of a study of T cell changes during pregnancy in multiple sclerosis. In this sample, this clone turned up a few times. V lost 4 bases and J 4 bases, leaving 17 bases between the germline ends. CDR1 SNHLY and CDR2 FYNNEI come from the germline V gene. The CDR3 sequence is 15 residues long. Profiling relied on immunoSEQ multiplex PCR, and the TCRdb table lists in-frame clones only, not all of them. The sample contains 66,000 or so clones, around 90% of which appear only once. The sequences come from CD8+ T cells from peripheral blood mononuclear cells, collected before pregnancy. This sequence was found in a female donor with multiple sclerosis, enrolled in a pregnancy study. The chain uses TRBV2 and TRBJ2-7; possible D gene TRBD2, 6 bases. The CDR3 reads CASSGGTSSVYEQYF. The CDR3 DNA sequence: TGTGCCAGCAGTGGCGGGACGTCGTCGGTATACGAGCAGTACTTC.